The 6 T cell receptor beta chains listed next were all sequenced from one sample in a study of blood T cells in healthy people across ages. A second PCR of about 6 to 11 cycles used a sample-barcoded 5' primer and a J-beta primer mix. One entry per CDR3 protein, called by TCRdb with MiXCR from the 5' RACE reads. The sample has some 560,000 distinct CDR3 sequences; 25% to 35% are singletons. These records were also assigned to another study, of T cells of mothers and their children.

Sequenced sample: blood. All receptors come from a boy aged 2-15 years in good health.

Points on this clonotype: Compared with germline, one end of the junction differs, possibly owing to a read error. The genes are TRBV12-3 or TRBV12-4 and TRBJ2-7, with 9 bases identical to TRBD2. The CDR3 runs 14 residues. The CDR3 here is CVSSFVAGAYEQYF. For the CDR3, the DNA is TGTGTCAGCAGTTTCGTAGCGGGGGCCTACGAGCAGTACTTC.

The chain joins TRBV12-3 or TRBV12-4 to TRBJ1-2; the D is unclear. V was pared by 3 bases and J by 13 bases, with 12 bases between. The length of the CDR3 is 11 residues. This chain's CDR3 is CASSLRKQFTF. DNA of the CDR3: TGTGCCAGCAGTTTGAGAAAGCAGTTCACCTTC.

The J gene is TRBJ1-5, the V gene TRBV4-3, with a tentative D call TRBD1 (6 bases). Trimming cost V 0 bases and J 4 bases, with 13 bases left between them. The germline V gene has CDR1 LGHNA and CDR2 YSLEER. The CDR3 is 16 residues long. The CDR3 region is CASSQDIRGGNQPQHF. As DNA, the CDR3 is TGCGCCAGCAGCCAAGATATCCGAGGGGGGAATCAGCCCCAGCATTTT.

In DNA form, the CDR3 reads TGTGCCAGCAGCTTGGGGACTAGCGGACGTTGGTACGAGCAGTACTTC. Amino acids: CASSLGTSGRWYEQYF. V and J are TRBV7-2 and TRBJ2-1; 11 bases match TRBD2. Judging by the DNA end, TRBJ2-7 fits better; the J call may be wrong. There are 16 residues in the CDR3. CDR1 and CDR2 from the germline V gene are SGHTA and FQGNSA.

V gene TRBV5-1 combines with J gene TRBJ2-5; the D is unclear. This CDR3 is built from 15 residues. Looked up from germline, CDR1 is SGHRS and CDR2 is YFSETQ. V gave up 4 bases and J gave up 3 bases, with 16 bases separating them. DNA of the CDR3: TGCGCCAGCAGCGCCTTCCCAGGAAACAAAGAGACCCAGTACTTC. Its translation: CASSAFPGNKETQYF.

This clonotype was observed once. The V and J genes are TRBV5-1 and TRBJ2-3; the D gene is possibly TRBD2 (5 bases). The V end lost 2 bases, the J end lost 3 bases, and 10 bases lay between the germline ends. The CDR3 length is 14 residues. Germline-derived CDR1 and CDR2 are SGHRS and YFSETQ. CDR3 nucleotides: TGCGCCAGCAGCTTCGAGGGAAGGACAGATACGCAGTATTTT. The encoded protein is CASSFEGRTDTQYF.